The 31 T cell receptor beta chains below were found in one sample sequenced in a study of PD-1 blockade in classical Hodgkin lymphoma. No patient escaped relapse after autologous stem cell transplantation, and brentuximab vedotin exposure varied. Profiled with immunoSEQ multiplex PCR; TCRdb holds only in-frame clones, not every one. The sample shows around 40,000 clones, approximately 78% of them seen only once. Sequenced material: peripheral blood mononuclear cells (PBMCs), taken at baseline. These receptors originate from a human donor with classical Hodgkin lymphoma.

The chain is built from TRBV27 and TRBJ2-7; 12 bases agree with TRBD1. The CDR3 spans 14 residues. The germline gives CDR1 MNHEY, CDR2 SMNVEV (reference sequence). Trimming cost V 7 bases and J 1 base; bases outside gene matches: 2. This chain's CDR3 is CASTGQGASYEQYF. CDR3 nucleotide sequence: TGTGCCAGCACGGGACAGGGGGCGTCCTACGAGCAGTACTTC.

The rearrangement joins TRBV5-3 to TRBJ2-7; the D is unclear. TRBV5-3 is an open reading frame, and its role is uncertain. Trimming removed 4 bases at V and 0 bases at J, with 11 bases between. The CDR3 length is 14 residues. The CDR3 sequence: CARSLESPSYEQYF. CDR3 nucleotide sequence: TGTGCCAGAAGCCTCGAATCCCCCTCCTACGAGCAGTACTTC.

The chain combines TRBV5-4 with TRBJ2-5; 9 positions match TRBD2. V trimming: 2 bases; J trimming: 1 base; junction bases outside the gene matches: 6. Per germline, CDR1 SGHNT and CDR2 YYREEE (reference sequence). This CDR3 has 16 amino acids. CDR3: CASSFVAGGGQETQYF. The CDR3 nucleotides read TGTGCCAGCAGCTTCGTGGCGGGGGGGGGCCAAGAGACCCAGTACTTC.

V gene TRBV7-9 combines with J gene TRBJ1-5; no definite D call. The germline CDR1 and CDR2 sequences are SEHNR and FQNEAQ (reference sequence). The CDR3 consists of 12 residues. Trimming took 5 bases from V and 6 from J, leaving 8 bases between them. CDR3 in amino acids: CASSEGVQPQHF. The CDR3 DNA reads TGTGCCAGCAGCGAGGGCGTTCAGCCCCAGCATTTT.

The gene calls are TRBV30 and TRBJ1-6; D is ambiguous. Germline V gives CDR1 GTSNPN, CDR2 SVGIG (reference sequence). V was cut by 4 bases and J by 4 bases, with 11 bases left in between. The CDR3 loop spans 14 amino acids. This CDR3 reads CAWTPGVYNSPLHF. The CDR3 DNA reads TGTGCCTGGACCCCCGGGGTTTATAATTCACCCCTCCACTTT. Combining the CDR3 with reference TRBV30 and TRBJ1-6 gives the whole variable domain SQTIHQWPATLVQPVGSPLSLECTVEGTSNPNLYWYRQAAGRGLQLLFYSVGIGQISSEVPQNLSASRPQDRQFILSSKKLLLSDSGFYLCAWTPGVYNSPLHFGNGTRLTVT.

The chain employs TRBV7-2 and TRBJ2-7, with TRBD2 matching 8 bases. Germline CDR1 and CDR2: SGHTA and FQGNSA. Trimming removed 5 bases from V and 2 bases from J; junction bases left unmatched: 5. This CDR3 region has 14 residues. The CDR3 reads CASSPSAGAYEQYF. The CDR3 nucleotides are TGTGCCAGCAGCCCATCAGCGGGAGCCTACGAGCAGTACTTC.

The CDR3 loop reads CASSPLWAGDYGYTF. The CDR3 DNA is TGTGCCAGCAGCCCGTTATGGGCAGGGGACTATGGCTACACCTTC. The V call is TRBV5-5, the J call TRBJ1-2; tentatively, D is TRBD1 (6 bases). Germline V lookup: CDR1 SGHKS, CDR2 YYEKEE (reference sequence). The germline V and J ends were trimmed by 4 bases and 3 bases, with 16 bases remaining between them. The CDR3 consists of 15 residues.

This chain links TRBV7-8 with TRBJ2-7; the match to TRBD1 covers 7 bases. Germline CDR1 SGHVS, CDR2 FQNEAQ. V lost 1 base, J lost 4 bases, and 4 bases stayed unmatched. The CDR3 covers 14 residues. CDR3 nucleotides: TGTGCCAGCAGCTTAGACAACAGGGGTTACGAGCAGTACTTC. Its protein product is CASSLDNRGYEQYF.

The rearrangement links TRBV7-2 to TRBJ2-5, with 9 bases lining up with TRBD1. V lost 4 bases to trimming and J lost 4 bases; unmatched junction nucleotides: 10. The length of the CDR3 is 16 residues. Germline V gives CDR1 SGHTA, CDR2 FQGNSA. The chain's CDR3 is CASSSARTGAGETQYF. As DNA, the CDR3 is TGTGCCAGCAGCTCTGCTCGGACAGGGGCGGGAGAGACCCAGTACTTC. Supplemented by reference TRBV7-2 and TRBJ2-5, the full variable domain reads GAGVSQSPSNKVTEKGKDVELRCDPISGHTALYWYRQSLGQGLEFLIYFQGNSAPDKSGLPSDRFSAERTGGSVSTLTIQRTQQEDSAVYLCASSSARTGAGETQYFGPGTRLLVL.

The V and J genes are TRBV4-3 and TRBJ1-6; the match to TRBD1 covers 7 bases. V trimming: 1 base; J trimming: 6 bases; junction bases outside the gene matches: 15. In germline, CDR1 is LGHNA, CDR2 YSLEER. CDR3 length: 19 amino acids. The CDR3 here is CASSQAARGLGVGNSPLHF. DNA of the CDR3: TGCGCCAGCAGCCAAGCCGCTAGGGGGCTCGGGGTGGGTAATTCACCCCTCCACTTT.

This clone was seen a single time. The chain is built from TRBV7-2 and TRBJ1-3; TRBD1 might be the D (5 bases). CDR3 size: 16 residues. Between the trimmed V and J ends, which lost 5 bases and 3 bases, there was a span of 17 bases. From germline, CDR1 is SGHTA and CDR2 FQGNSA. The CDR3 is CASSPISGALGNTIYF. DNA of the CDR3: TGTGCCAGCAGCCCGATTTCTGGGGCGCTTGGAAACACCATATATTTT.

The chain uses TRBV30 and TRBJ1-2; TRBD1 agrees at 8 bases. The junction had 8 bases not matched to a gene; V was cut back by 2 bases and J by 9 bases. The CDR3 extends over 13 amino acids. CDR1 GTSNPN and CDR2 SVGIG come from the germline V gene (reference sequence). For the CDR3, the DNA is TGTGCCTGGAGTCCTGGACAGGGTCGGCGCTACACCTTC. Protein: CAWSPGQGRRYTF. Using reference TRBV30 and TRBJ1-2 for the parts outside the CDR3, the full variable domain is SQTIHQWPATLVQPVGSPLSLECTVEGTSNPNLYWYRQAAGRGLQLLFYSVGIGQISSEVPQNLSASRPQDRQFILSSKKLLLSDSGFYLCAWSPGQGRRYTFGSGTRLTVV.

The rearrangement links TRBV5-1 to TRBJ1-1; tentatively, D is TRBD1 (5 bases). The V end lost 0 bases, the J end lost 3 bases, and 9 bases lay between the germline ends. Germline V gives CDR1 SGHRS, CDR2 YFSETQ. The CDR3 runs to 14 residues. Here the CDR3 DNA reads TGCGCCAGCAGCTTGGGGGGCTACGACACTGAAGCTTTCTTT. This encodes CASSLGGYDTEAFF.

This sequence joins TRBV15 and TRBJ1-4; maybe TRBD1 (6 bases). Trimming took off 4 bases at V and 7 bases at J, with 16 bases between the two ends. The CDR3 has 15 residues. Looked up from germline, CDR1 is LNHNV and CDR2 is YYDKDF (reference sequence). CDR3 sequence (DNA): TGTGCCACCAGCATTGCAGGGGTAGCAGGTGAAAAACTGTTTTTT. This codes for CATSIAGVAGEKLFF.

The V gene is TRBV5-1, the J gene TRBJ2-3; 7 nucleotides line up with TRBD1. This CDR3 spans 16 amino acids. Germline V CDR1 and CDR2: SGHRS, YFSETQ. With V trimmed by 1 base and J by 2 bases, 7 bases remained unmatched. The CDR3 nucleotides are TGCGCCAGCAGCTTGTGGACAGGAGAGAACACAGATACGCAGTATTTT. Protein product: CASSLWTGENTDTQYF. The full variable domain, its missing parts supplied by reference TRBV5-1 and TRBJ2-3, is KAGVTQTPRYLIKTRGQQVTLSCSPISGHRSVSWYQQTPGQGLQFLFEYFSETQRNKGNFPGRFSGRQFSNSRSEMNVSTLELGDSALYLCASSLWTGENTDTQYFGPGTRLTVL.

The chain recombines TRBV5-5 with TRBJ2-3; D remains ambiguous. Per germline, CDR1 SGHKS and CDR2 YYEKEE (reference sequence). The CDR3 contains 14 residues. Trimming took off 1 base at V and 2 bases at J, with 8 bases between the two ends. The CDR3 sequence is CASSLRATTDTQYF. The CDR3 DNA reads TGTGCCAGCAGCTTGCGGGCCACCACAGATACGCAGTATTTT.

This rearrangement joins TRBV5-5 to TRBJ1-2; D is ambiguous. CDR3 length: 15 residues. CDR1 is SGHKS and CDR2 is YYEKEE in the germline V gene (reference sequence). V lost 0 bases and J lost 0, with 9 bases in between. The CDR3 region is CASSLVALANYGYTF. CDR3 DNA: TGTGCCAGCAGCTTGGTGGCCTTAGCTAACTATGGCTACACCTTC. Looking up the rest from reference TRBV5-5 and TRBJ1-2 gives the full variable domain: DAGVTQSPTHLIKTRGQQVTLRCSPISGHKSVSWYQQVLGQGPQFIFQYYEKEERGRGNFPDRFSARQFPNYSSELNVNALLLGDSALYLCASSLVALANYGYTFGSGTRLTVV.

The gene calls are TRBV5-1 and TRBJ2-7; possibly TRBD1 for D (6 bases). Germline assignment: CDR1 SGHRS and CDR2 YFSETQ. The CDR3 contains 13 residues. V gave up 1 base and J gave up 1 base, with 6 bases separating them. The CDR3 DNA sequence: TGCGCCAGCAGCTTGACAGGGTCCTACGAGCAGTACTTC. This codes for CASSLTGSYEQYF.

This sequence joins TRBV5-4 and TRBJ2-2; the D gene is possibly TRBD1 (5 bases). V was clipped by 3 bases and J by 1 base, with 10 bases between them. From germline, CDR1 is SGHNT and CDR2 YYREEE (reference sequence). The CDR3 is 15 residues long. CDR3 DNA sequence: TGTGCCAGCAGCTCGGACACTCAGAACACCGGGGAGCTGTTTTTT. This encodes CASSSDTQNTGELFF.

The chain has TRBV30 and TRBJ1-4; 8 nucleotides line up with TRBD1. Germline CDR1 GTSNPN, CDR2 SVGIG (reference sequence). This CDR3 region has 13 residues. Trimming cost V 7 bases and J 4 bases; bases outside gene matches: 5. In DNA form, the CDR3 reads TGTGCCTCGTCAGGGGGCTTTAATGAAAAACTGTTTTTT. Its translation: CASSGGFNEKLFF.

The J gene is TRBJ2-7, the V gene TRBV9; 7 bases are a match to TRBD1. CDR3 length: 15 residues. CDR1 and CDR2 (germline): SGDLS, YYNGEE. V trimming: 2 bases; J trimming: 4 bases; junction bases outside the gene matches: 9. CDR3 region: CASSVGTARDYEQYF. CDR3 sequence (DNA): TGTGCCAGCAGCGTGGGGACAGCTAGGGATTACGAGCAGTACTTC.

The genes are TRBV4-3 and TRBJ1-1; the D gene is possibly TRBD1 (5 bases). Germline-derived CDR1 and CDR2 are LGHNA and YSLEER. V lost 0 bases, J lost 3 bases, and 11 bases lay in between. The CDR3 extends over 15 amino acids. This chain's CDR3 is CASSQDQGGDTEAFF. CDR3 nucleotides: TGCGCCAGCAGCCAAGATCAGGGCGGGGACACTGAAGCTTTCTTT.

V and J are TRBV4-1 and TRBJ2-2; 9 bases agree with TRBD2. CDR1 MGHRA and CDR2 YSYEKL come from the germline V gene. Trimming took 1 base from V and 3 from J; bases not matched to a gene: 6. CDR3 length: 17 residues. The DNA for the CDR3 is TGCGCCAGCAGCCAAGTTGGCGGGGGGGCCTACACCGGGGAGCTGTTTTTT. This gives the protein CASSQVGGGAYTGELFF.

The chain carries TRBV19 and TRBJ1-1; 9 bases line up with TRBD1. Germline trimming cut 5 bases from V and 3 bases from J; bases unmatched to any gene: 7. The CDR3 is made up of 15 amino acids. From germline, CDR1 is LNHDA and CDR2 SQIVND (reference sequence). This CDR3 reads CASSLSWTGDTEAFF. The CDR3 DNA is TGTGCCAGTAGTCTATCGTGGACAGGGGACACTGAAGCTTTCTTT.

The rearrangement links TRBV6-5 to TRBJ2-1, with 8 positions matching TRBD2. Germline trimming cut 5 bases from V and 7 bases from J; bases unmatched to any gene: 7. Germline lookup yields CDR1 MNHEY and CDR2 SVGAGI. This CDR3 is built from 14 residues. CDR3 sequence reads: CASSRGTRGNEQFF. The CDR3 DNA reads as TGTGCCAGCAGTCGCGGGACTAGAGGTAATGAGCAGTTCTTC.

This sequence joins TRBV2 and TRBJ1-3; D is perhaps TRBD1 (6 bases). Germline lookup yields CDR1 SNHLY and CDR2 FYNNEI. V gave up 7 bases and J gave up 0 bases, with 16 bases separating them. The CDR3 is 16 amino acids. For the CDR3, the DNA is TGTGCCAGCACCACACAGGGATCGCGCTCTGGAAACACCATATATTTT. It specifies CASTTQGSRSGNTIYF.

The V call is TRBV11-2, the J call TRBJ2-7, with 8 bases lining up with TRBD1. Trimming at V came to 5 bases and at J to 1 base, leaving 4 bases not matched to a gene. Germline assignment: CDR1 SGHAT and CDR2 FQNNGV. The CDR3 loop spans 14 amino acids. Here the CDR3 DNA reads TGTGCCAGCAGCCCGGACAGGGTTTCCTACGAGCAGTACTTC. Protein sequence: CASSPDRVSYEQYF.

This clone was detected only once. CDR3 region: CASRTWYGYTF. CDR3 bases: TGTGCCAGCAGGACATGGTATGGCTACACCTTC. The genes are TRBV6-6 and TRBJ1-2, with no clear D. Trimming left V 6 bases short and J 5 bases short, with 7 bases between. CDR3 length: 11 residues. CDR1 and CDR2 (germline): MNHNY, SVGAGI (reference sequence).

This chain uses TRBV10-3 with TRBJ2-1, with 10 bases aligning to TRBD1. The CDR3 consists of 18 residues. With 6 bases clipped from V and 6 bases from J, the junction kept 17 bases outside the gene matches. Germline V lookup: CDR1 ENHRY, CDR2 SYGVKD. CDR3 sequence reads: CAISSRDRGLGVINEQFF. The CDR3 DNA sequence: TGTGCCATCAGCTCCCGGGACAGGGGCCTCGGGGTGATCAATGAGCAGTTCTTC.

This chain connects TRBV29-1 to TRBJ2-1; D might be TRBD2 (7 bases). Trimming removed 7 bases from V and 7 bases from J, with 11 bases in between. The germline CDR1 and CDR2 sequences are SQVTM and ANQGSEA. CDR3 length equals 11 residues. CDR3 protein: CSAEGGNEQFF. For the CDR3, the DNA is TGCAGCGCTGAGGGGGGGAATGAGCAGTTCTTC.

The chain is built from TRBV7-9 and TRBJ1-4, with D unclear. CDR3 length: 14 residues. Between the trimmed V and J ends, which lost 2 bases and 16 bases, there was a span of 20 bases. CDR1 SEHNR and CDR2 FQNEAQ come from the germline V gene (reference sequence). CDR3 residues: CASSLSGSQPRRFF. The CDR3 bases are TGTGCCAGCAGCTTATCCGGGAGCCAGCCGAGGAGGTTTTTT.